One sample yielded the 15 T cell receptor beta chains listed below, sequenced in a study of shared T cell receptors in the human thymus. TCRdb keeps only in-frame clones here, not all; method: immunoSEQ multiplex PCR. The table records roughly 660,000 clones, approximately 90% of them present only once. The sample also formed part of further work on human thymus T cells.

The sequencing sample was made of thymocytes. The receptors come from a boy under two years old with a congenital heart defect.

V and J are TRBV7-9 and TRBJ1-4; D remains unclear. CDR1 is SEHNR, CDR2 FQNEAQ, per germline (reference sequence). The CDR3 has 14 residues. V was trimmed by 5 bases and J by 6 bases, leaving 13 bases between them. The CDR3 region has the DNA TGTGCCAGCAGCCAGCGAGGGAGGGATGAAAAACTGTTTTTT. Protein sequence: CASSQRGRDEKLFF.

The chain carries TRBV4-1 and TRBJ2-5; 10 positions match TRBD2. The CDR3 loop spans 17 amino acids. Germline V lookup: CDR1 MGHRA, CDR2 YSYEKL. V trimming: 0 bases; J trimming: 3 bases; junction bases outside the gene matches: 7. CDR3 DNA sequence: TGCGCCAGCAGCCAAGAGCTTCATCTAGCGGGGGAAGAGACCCAGTACTTC. Amino acids: CASSQELHLAGEETQYF.

The rearrangement joins TRBV9 to TRBJ2-3; tentatively, D is TRBD2 (6 bases). The CDR3 has 16 residues. CDR1 and CDR2 from the germline V gene are SGDLS and YYNGEE. Trimming removed 3 bases at V and 2 bases at J, with 16 bases between. The CDR3 nucleotides are TGTGCCAGCAGCGCGCGGAGGGGCCGGGCCACAGATACGCAGTATTTT. It specifies CASSARRGRATDTQYF.

The chain couples TRBV2 to TRBJ1-3, with 9 bases matching TRBD1. The CDR3 runs 17 residues. V dropped 0 bases and J dropped 4; count of bases not matched to a gene: 7. CDR1 and CDR2 from the germline V gene are SNHLY and FYNNEI. CDR3 amino acids: CASSEAGTGISGNTIYF. CDR3 nucleotide sequence: TGTGCCAGCAGTGAAGCAGGGACAGGGATTTCGGGAAACACCATATATTTT.

This clone was recorded once. This sequence joins TRBV5-8 and TRBJ2-7, with 7 bases fitting TRBD1. The V and J ends lost 2 bases and 4 bases, in that order; junction bases with no gene match: 6. The CDR3 covers 14 residues. The germline gives CDR1 SGHTS, CDR2 YDEGEE. This chain's CDR3 is CASSFRGTAYEQYF. CDR3 sequence (DNA): TGTGCCAGCAGCTTCAGGGGGACCGCTTACGAGCAGTACTTC.

The rearrangement links TRBV7-6 to TRBJ2-1; D ambiguous. Trimming removed 5 bases from V and 8 bases from J, with 10 bases in between. In germline, CDR1 is SGHVS, CDR2 FNYEAQ. This CDR3 has 12 residues. The chain's CDR3 is CASSPAVHEQFF. For the CDR3, the DNA is TGTGCCAGCAGCCCGGCGGTCCATGAGCAGTTCTTC.

The chain combines TRBV6-5 with TRBJ2-1; D is unclear. Per germline, CDR1 MNHEY and CDR2 SVGAGI. V dropped 8 bases and J dropped 4 bases, with 15 bases sitting between them. This CDR3 is 14 amino acids long. The CDR3 DNA reads TGTGCCAGCGCCCGGGTTGCTGTATACAATGAGCAGTTCTTC. Translated, it gives CASARVAVYNEQFF.

The chain joins TRBV11-2 to TRBJ2-7; TRBD2 matches at 10 bases. CDR1 and CDR2 from the germline V gene are SGHAT and FQNNGV. V lost 7 bases and J lost 5; bases outside the gene matches: 2. The CDR3 totals 12 residues. In nucleotides, the CDR3 is TGTGCCAGCACCCTAGCGGGAGACGAGCAGTACTTC. This sequence encodes CASTLAGDEQYF.

V is TRBV15 and J is TRBJ2-1, with 11 positions matching TRBD2. Trimming removed 8 bases from V and 0 bases from J; junction bases left unmatched: 9. CDR1 and CDR2 from the germline V gene are LNHNV and YYDKDF (reference sequence). The CDR3 runs 17 residues. In DNA, the CDR3 is TGTGCCACCGGGACTAGCGGAATTTCCCGCTCCTACAATGAGCAGTTCTTC. It translates to CATGTSGISRSYNEQFF.

The CDR3 DNA sequence: TGCGCCAGCAGCCCCCCCCCAGGCCCCTTTGGACTCTACAATGAGCAGTTCTTC. Residues: CASSPPPGPFGLYNEQFF. This chain connects TRBV5-1 to TRBJ2-1, with D tentatively TRBD2 (5 bases). The CDR3 has 18 amino acids. Germline values: CDR1 SGHRS, CDR2 YFSETQ. V lost 4 bases, J lost 3 bases, and 23 bases lay in between.

V usage is TRBV2 and J usage is TRBJ2-2; possibly TRBD2 for D (6 bases). Germline lookup yields CDR1 SNHLY and CDR2 FYNNEI. This CDR3 contains 16 residues. Trimming cost V 4 bases and J 4 bases, with 16 bases left between them. CDR3 bases: TGTGCCAGCAGTGGGGACCCGGGAGATGGCACCGGGGAGCTGTTTTTT. The encoded protein is CASSGDPGDGTGELFF.

This clone was observed once. The chain combines TRBV5-5 with TRBJ2-2, with TRBD2 identical over 13 bases. Germline values: CDR1 SGHKS, CDR2 YYEKEE (reference sequence). V lost 3 bases, J lost 3 bases, and 8 bases stayed unmatched. The CDR3 runs to 18 residues. The chain's CDR3 is CASSWHGTSGKDTGELFF. The CDR3, as DNA: TGTGCCAGCAGCTGGCATGGGACTAGCGGGAAGGACACCGGGGAGCTGTTTTTT.

In its sample, this clone was seen once. This chain uses TRBV11-3 with TRBJ2-1; TRBD1 is a possible D gene (6 bases). CDR3 length: 15 residues. Trimming cost V 0 bases and J 3 bases, with 9 bases left between them. Germline V CDR1 and CDR2: SGHNT, YENEEA. The CDR3 region is CASSLELRGYNEQFF. The CDR3 nucleotides read TGTGCCAGCAGCTTAGAACTCAGGGGCTACAATGAGCAGTTCTTC.

The chain employs TRBV7-2 and TRBJ1-1; D is possibly TRBD1 (5 bases). The CDR3 extends over 17 amino acids. The V and J ends lost 4 bases and 2 bases respectively, with 20 bases between them. The germline gives CDR1 SGHTA, CDR2 FQGNSA. The CDR3 DNA follows: TGTGCCAGCAGCTCAGACCTAGGGGCGGGGTTAAACACTGAAGCTTTCTTT. It encodes CASSSDLGAGLNTEAFF.

V gene TRBV20-1 combines with J gene TRBJ2-7, with a weak D call TRBD2 (6 bases). The CDR3 consists of 11 residues. Germline CDR1 and CDR2: DFQATT and SNEGSKA (reference sequence). Trimming cost V 6 bases and J 6 bases, with 12 bases left between them. CDR3 nucleotides: TGCAGTGCGCGGGGACTCCGCGAGCAGTACTTC. Translation: CSARGLREQYF.